The 21 T cell receptor beta chains listed next were all sequenced from one sample in a study of neurological immune-mediated disorders. TCRdb reprocessed the 5' RACE reads with MiXCR, giving one entry per CDR3 protein. The sample shows tens of thousands of distinct CDR3 sequences, approximately 10% of them seen only once. The sequenced material came from PBMCs. Source of these receptors: a man between 40 and 49 years old in good health.

The J gene is TRBJ2-7, the V gene TRBV18, with unresolved D. Trimming removed 4 bases from V and 5 bases from J, with 15 bases in between. The CDR3 has 14 residues. The germline gives CDR1 KGHSH, CDR2 LQKENI. CDR3: CASSLHFDPNEQYF. In nucleotides, the CDR3 is TGTGCCAGCTCACTTCACTTCGACCCAAACGAGCAGTACTTC.

This clonotype was recorded at least ten times. V usage is TRBV12-3 or TRBV12-4 and J usage is TRBJ1-1; 10 nucleotides align to TRBD1. This CDR3 has 13 residues. Losses at the gene ends were 6 bases for V and 4 bases for J; bases not matched to a gene: 2. In DNA form, the CDR3 reads TGTGCCAGCAGCAGGACAGGGGGCACTGAAGCTTTCTTT. Translating gives CASSRTGGTEAFF.

This chain links TRBV5-1 with TRBJ2-3; D is undetermined. V was cut by 3 bases and J by 2 bases, with 13 bases left in between. This CDR3 is 15 amino acids long. Germline CDR1 SGHRS, CDR2 YFSETQ. The CDR3 bases are TGCGCCAGCAGCTCCTTCCCACCCCTCACAGATACGCAGTATTTT. This codes for CASSSFPPLTDTQYF.

This clonotype came up many times. The rearrangement links TRBV11-2 to TRBJ2-7; possible D gene TRBD2, 7 bases. The CDR3 has 16 residues. Trimming stripped 3 bases from V and 1 base from J, with 16 bases between. From germline, CDR1 is SGHAT and CDR2 FQNNGV. This chain's CDR3 is CASSFPGRGNSYEQYF. The CDR3 DNA reads as TGTGCCAGCAGCTTCCCTGGGAGGGGGAATTCCTACGAGCAGTACTTC.

This clonotype appeared many times. The chain carries TRBV15 and TRBJ2-7; unclear D gene. This CDR3 comprises 14 residues. V gave up 8 bases and J gave up 3 bases, with 17 bases separating them. Germline values: CDR1 LNHNV, CDR2 YYDKDF (reference sequence). The CDR3 DNA follows: TGTGCCACCGCCGAAGCGAGAGGAAACTACGAGCAGTACTTC. It codes for CATAEARGNYEQYF.

This clonotype was counted ten times or more. The chain has TRBV5-1 and TRBJ2-1; 9 bases agree with TRBD1. This CDR3 has 15 amino acids. J was trimmed by 6 bases and V by 4 bases; bases with no gene match: 8. The germline gives CDR1 SGHRS, CDR2 YFSETQ. CDR3 region: CASSPDRGISNEQFF. As DNA, the CDR3 is TGCGCCAGCAGCCCGGACAGGGGCATTTCCAATGAGCAGTTCTTC.

At least ten counts were recorded for this clonotype. V usage is TRBV24-1 and J usage is TRBJ2-1; 8 bases map to TRBD2. With V trimmed by 4 bases and J by 5 bases, 9 bases remained unmatched. CDR1 is KGHDR, CDR2 SFDVKD, per germline. The CDR3 runs to 16 residues. CDR3 nucleotide sequence: TGTGCCACCAGTGACCCGAGCGGGAGCAAGGACAATGAGCAGTTCTTC. Translating it yields CATSDPSGSKDNEQFF.

This clonotype was counted many times. The rearrangement joins TRBV7-3 to TRBJ1-1; D not resolved. The CDR3 totals 13 residues. Trimming cost V 4 bases and J 1 base, with 7 bases left between them. From germline, CDR1 is SGHTA and CDR2 FQGTGA. CDR3 DNA: TGTGCCAGCAGCTATGCAGGGAACACTGAAGCTTTCTTT. Translating it yields CASSYAGNTEAFF. Full variable domain (rest looked up from reference TRBV7-3 and TRBJ1-1): GAGVSQTPSNKVTEKGKYVELRCDPISGHTALYWYRQSLGQGPEFLIYFQGTGAADDSGLPNDRFFAVRPEGSVSTLKIQRTERGDSAVYLCASSYAGNTEAFFGQGTRLTVV.

Ten or more counts support this clonotype. The chain employs TRBV10-3 and TRBJ2-3, with TRBD2 matching 15 bases. The V gene end was trimmed by 7 bases and the J gene end by 2 bases; junction bases not matched to a gene: 7. Germline V gene lookup returns CDR1 ENHRY and CDR2 SYGVKD. The CDR3 spans 17 residues. In DNA, the CDR3 is TGTGCCATCAAGCGGACTAGCGGGGGGGCCTACACAGATACGCAGTATTTT. This translates into CAIKRTSGGAYTDTQYF.

This clonotype has a count of ten or more. The chain is built from TRBV5-1 and TRBJ1-1, with 8 bases aligning to TRBD1. CDR3 size: 14 residues. CDR1 and CDR2 (germline): SGHRS, YFSETQ. After removal of 1 base from V and 2 bases from J, the junction contained 1 base not matched to a gene. CDR3 in amino acids: CASSLSGGNTEAFF. CDR3 in DNA: TGCGCCAGCAGCTTGTCAGGGGGCAACACTGAAGCTTTCTTT.

This clonotype has at least ten counts. The chain couples TRBV3-1 to TRBJ2-7; perhaps TRBD2 as D (5 bases). Germline CDR1 LGHDT, CDR2 YNNKEL (reference sequence). V gave up 0 bases and J gave up 1 base, with 7 bases separating them. CDR3 length equals 14 residues. CDR3 bases: TGTGCCAGCAGCCAAGACGGGATTTCCTACGAGCAGTACTTC. Protein sequence: CASSQDGISYEQYF.

With respect to this clonotype: Given a much more abundant clone one base away, this may be a read error. The chain's CDR3 is CVISESAGSYNEQFF. CDR3 DNA sequence: TGTGTCATCAGTGAGTCAGCGGGCTCCTACAATGAGCAGTTCTTC. The rearrangement uses TRBV10-3 and TRBJ2-1; TRBD2 might be the D (6 bases). The CDR3 length is 15 residues. The germline gives CDR1 ENHRY, CDR2 SYGVKD.

The table lists this clonotype with many counts. This rearrangement joins TRBV5-6 to TRBJ2-3; 7 bases map to TRBD2. CDR3 size: 14 residues. Germline trimming cut 4 bases from V and 2 bases from J; bases unmatched to any gene: 4. Germline-derived CDR1 and CDR2 are SGHDT and YYEEEE. This CDR3 is CASSSGDYTDTQYF. The CDR3 nucleotides read TGTGCCAGCAGCAGCGGGGACTACACAGATACGCAGTATTTT.

The table lists this clonotype with many counts. The V gene is TRBV29-1, the J gene TRBJ2-7; D might be TRBD1 (5 bases). The germline V gene has CDR1 SQVTM and CDR2 ANQGSEA. CDR3 length: 12 amino acids. The ends were cut back, 6 bases at V and 6 bases at J, with 15 bases in the middle. The CDR3 bases are TGCAGCGTCTATTCCTATCAGGGCGAGCAGTACTTC. Translating it yields CSVYSYQGEQYF.

This clonotype was recorded at least ten times. The rearrangement joins TRBV12-3 or TRBV12-4 to TRBJ1-6, with TRBD1 matching 8 bases. The V segment lost 2 bases and the J segment 7 bases; nucleotides outside the gene matches: 7. This CDR3 is built from 16 residues. Written as DNA, the CDR3 is TGTGCCAGCAGTTTATCCGGGACAGGAGGAAATTCACCCCTCCACTTT. Translated, it gives CASSLSGTGGNSPLHF.

At least ten counts were recorded for this clonotype. The chain joins TRBV6-5 to TRBJ2-3, with a possible D match to TRBD2 (5 bases). Between the trimmed V and J ends, which lost 2 bases and 5 bases, there was a span of 14 bases. From germline, CDR1 is MNHEY and CDR2 SVGAGI. The CDR3 is made up of 15 amino acids. In DNA, the CDR3 is TGTGCCAGCAGTTACAAGTTTAGCGCGCGAGATACGCAGTATTTT. Its protein product is CASSYKFSARDTQYF.

The chain employs TRBV4-1 and TRBJ2-5, with a weak D call TRBD2 (6 bases). This CDR3 region has 12 residues. Germline assignment: CDR1 MGHRA and CDR2 YSYEKL. V was shortened by 4 bases and J by 5 bases, with 8 bases between the two germline ends. The CDR3 loop is CASSPAGETQYF. The CDR3 DNA reads as TGCGCCAGCAGCCCGGCGGGGGAGACCCAGTACTTC.

V and J are TRBV5-1 and TRBJ2-7, with 8 bases fitting TRBD1. Germline V gives CDR1 SGHRS, CDR2 YFSETQ. The length of the CDR3 is 14 residues. Losses at the gene ends were 4 bases for V and 2 bases for J; bases not matched to a gene: 5. CDR3: CASSARGPTYEQYF. The CDR3 nucleotides read TGCGCCAGCAGCGCCAGGGGGCCCACCTACGAGCAGTACTTC.

This clonotype was observed at least ten times. This rearrangement joins TRBV10-3 to TRBJ1-6, with D possibly TRBD1 on 6 matching bases. CDR3 length: 15 residues. Germline CDR1 ENHRY, CDR2 SYGVKD. Between the trimmed V and J ends, which lost 3 bases and 10 bases, there was a span of 16 bases. Written as DNA, the CDR3 is TGTGCCATCAGTGACCCGACAGGAGGTCGATCACCCCTCCACTTT. It yields the protein CAISDPTGGRSPLHF.

This clonotype came up many times. The chain recombines TRBV5-1 with TRBJ1-2; 8 bases match TRBD1. Unmatched junction bases numbered 14, after V lost 2 bases and J lost 8 bases. Germline V CDR1 and CDR2: SGHRS, YFSETQ. The CDR3 is made up of 16 amino acids. The CDR3 protein is CASSFLRQGSIYGYTF. CDR3 sequence (DNA): TGCGCCAGCAGCTTCCTTCGACAGGGGTCAATCTACGGCTACACCTTC.

This clonotype was counted many times. The chain combines TRBV2 with TRBJ2-5; 7 bases agree with TRBD1. J gave up 9 bases and V 2 bases, and 6 bases lay outside the gene matches. Germline V gene sequence: CDR1 SNHLY, CDR2 FYNNEI. The CDR3 is made up of 13 amino acids. CDR3 in amino acids: CASSERGPGAQYF. The CDR3 DNA follows: TGTGCCAGCAGTGAAAGGGGGCCCGGGGCCCAGTACTTC.